This T cell receptor (beta chain) derives from a study of blood T cell repertoires in COVID-19. Study details: Samples representing acute and convalescent COVID-19 were sourced from the United States, Italy and Spain.

The CDR3 covers 14 residues. Trimming removed 0 bases at V and 9 bases at J, with 14 bases between. Germline CDR1 is MNHEY and CDR2 is SVGAGI. In the original analysis: Using reference gene primer amplification, nucleated cell counts were estimated. Profiling relied on immunoSEQ multiplex PCR, and the TCRdb table lists in-frame clones only, not all of them. The DNA gave D and trimming, while V, J and clone size come from that table. The sample has about 250,000 clones, around 89% seen once; the top ten hold around 0.84%. This clone appeared once. Sequenced input: peripheral blood. The TCR originated in a man younger than 40 with acute or convalescent COVID-19. This chain links TRBV6-5 with TRBJ2-5; D is unresolved. CDR3 sequence reads: CASSYSGPQSAQYF. The CDR3 coding sequence is TGTGCCAGCAGTTACTCGGGCCCGCAGTCGGCCCAGTACTTC.